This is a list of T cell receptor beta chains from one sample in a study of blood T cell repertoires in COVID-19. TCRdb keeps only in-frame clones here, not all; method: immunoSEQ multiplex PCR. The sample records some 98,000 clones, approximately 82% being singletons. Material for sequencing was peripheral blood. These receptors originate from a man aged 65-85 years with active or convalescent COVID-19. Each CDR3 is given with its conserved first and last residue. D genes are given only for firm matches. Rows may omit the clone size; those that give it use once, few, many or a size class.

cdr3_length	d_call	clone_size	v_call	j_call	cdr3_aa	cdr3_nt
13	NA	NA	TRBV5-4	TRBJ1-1	CASSLVGGPEAFF	TGTGCCAGCAGCTTGGTGGGGGGGCCTGAAGCTTTCTTT
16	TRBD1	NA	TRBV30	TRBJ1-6	CAWSVAGQGRNSPLHF	TGTGCCTGGAGTGTAGCGGGACAGGGGAGGAATTCACCCCTCCACTTT
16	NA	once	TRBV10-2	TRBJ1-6	CASSDRQTGNSSPLHF	TGCGCCAGCAGTGACAGACAAACGGGGAATTCTTCACCCCTCCACTTT
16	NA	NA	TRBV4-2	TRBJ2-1	CASSLRTLSSYNEQFF	TGTGCCAGCAGCCTCCGGACACTGAGCTCCTACAATGAGCAGTTCTTC
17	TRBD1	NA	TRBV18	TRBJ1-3	CASSQSGTGNAGNTIYF	TGTGCCAGCTCACAATCCGGGACAGGGAATGCTGGAAACACCATATATTTT
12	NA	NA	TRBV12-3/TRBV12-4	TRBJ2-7	CASSFVDYEQYF	TGTGCCAGCAGTTTCGTAGATTACGAGCAGTACTTC
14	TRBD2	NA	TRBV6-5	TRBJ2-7	CASSLRESSYEQYF	TGTGCCAGCAGTTTGCGGGAGAGCTCCTACGAGCAGTACTTC
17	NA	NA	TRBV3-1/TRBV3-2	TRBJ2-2	CASSQDLGLLLPGELFF	TGTGCCAGCAGCCAAGACTTGGGACTTCTTTTACCCGGGGAGCTGTTTTTT
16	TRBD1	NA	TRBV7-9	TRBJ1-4	CASSSGQAATNEKLFF	TGTGCCAGCAGCTCAGGACAGGCCGCAACTAATGAAAAACTGTTTTTT
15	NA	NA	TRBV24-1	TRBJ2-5	CATSVGRGGGETQYF	TGTGCCACCAGTGTAGGACGCGGGGGCGGGGAGACCCAGTACTTC
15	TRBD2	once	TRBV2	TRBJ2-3	CASSVPSGGTDTQYF	TGTGCCAGCAGTGTCCCTAGCGGGGGTACAGATACGCAGTATTTT
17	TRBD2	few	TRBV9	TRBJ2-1	CASSVVGSGEGFNEQFF	TGTGCCAGCAGCGTAGTGGGGAGCGGGGAGGGGTTCAATGAGCAGTTCTTC
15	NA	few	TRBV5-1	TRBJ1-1	CASSLGGTQNTEAFF	TGCGCCAGCAGCTTAGGTGGGACACAGAACACTGAAGCTTTCTTT
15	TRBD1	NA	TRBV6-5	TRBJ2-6	CASSYDRAGANVLTF	TGTGCCAGCAGTTACGACAGGGCTGGGGCCAACGTCCTGACTTTC
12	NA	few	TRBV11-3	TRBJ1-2	CASSQGNYGYTF	TGTGCCAGCAGCCAGGGGAACTATGGCTACACCTTC
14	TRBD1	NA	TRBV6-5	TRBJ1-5	CASRPGTGNQPQHF	TGTGCCAGCAGACCCGGGACAGGGAACCAGCCCCAGCATTTT